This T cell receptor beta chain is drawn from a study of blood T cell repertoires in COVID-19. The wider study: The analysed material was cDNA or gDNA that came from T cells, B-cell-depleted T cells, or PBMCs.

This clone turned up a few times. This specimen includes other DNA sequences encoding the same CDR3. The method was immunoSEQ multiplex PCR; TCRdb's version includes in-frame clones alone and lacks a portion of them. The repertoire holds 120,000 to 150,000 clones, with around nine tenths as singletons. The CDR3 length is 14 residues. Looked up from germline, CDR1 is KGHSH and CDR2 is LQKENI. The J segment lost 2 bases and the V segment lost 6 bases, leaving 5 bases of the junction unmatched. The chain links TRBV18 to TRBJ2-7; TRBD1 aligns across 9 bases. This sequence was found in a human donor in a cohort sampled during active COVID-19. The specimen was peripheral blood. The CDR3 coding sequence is TGTGCCAGCTCTCCCGGGACAGGGCCCTACGAGCAGTACTTC. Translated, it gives CASSPGTGPYEQYF. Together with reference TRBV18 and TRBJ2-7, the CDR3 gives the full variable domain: NAGVMQNPRHLVRRRGQEARLRCSPMKGHSHVYWYRQLPEEGLKFMVYLQKENIIDESGMPKERFSAEFPKEGPSILRIQQVVRGDSAAYFCASSPGTGPYEQYFGPGTRLTVT.